These T cell receptor beta chains were read from a single sample in a study of T cell changes during pregnancy in multiple sclerosis. Method: immunoSEQ multiplex PCR; TCRdb's copy keeps in-frame clones and lacks some. Among 57,000 or so clones listed, approximately 89% were seen once. This material consisted of peripheral blood, taken after pregnancy. The source is a female donor in good health, enrolled as a control in a pregnancy study. Each CDR3 is given with its conserved first and last residue. The D gene is left open where the match is weak. The size entry is marked missing in some rows and otherwise reads once, few, many or a size class.

j_gene	v_gene	d_gene	abundance	CDR3aa	CDR3nt
TRBJ2-7	TRBV7-6	TRBD1	.	CASSLEPGGPRGEQYF	TGTGCCAGCAGCTTAGAACCAGGGGGCCCTCGAGGTGAGCAGTACTTC
TRBJ2-6	TRBV7-9	.	.	CASSLKGGANVLTF	TGTGCCAGCAGCTTAAAGGGGGGGGCCAACGTCCTGACTTTC
TRBJ2-3	TRBV6-5	.	.	CASSYSLGQSQYF	TGTGCCAGCAGTTACTCTCTCGGACAGTCGCAGTATTTT
TRBJ2-4	TRBV11-2	.	.	CASNRVANIQYF	TGTGCCAGCAACCGAGTAGCGAACATTCAGTACTTC
TRBJ2-1	TRBV5-4	TRBD2	once	CASSPLAGGRNEQFF	TGTGCCAGCAGCCCTCTAGCGGGAGGCAGAAATGAGCAGTTCTTC
TRBJ2-1	TRBV27	TRBD2	.	CASSSGRLAGTNEQFF	TGTGCCAGCTCTTCGGGTCGACTAGCGGGGACCAATGAGCAGTTCTTC
TRBJ2-1	TRBV7-7	TRBD2	.	CASSLERGLEQFF	TGTGCCAGCAGCTTGGAGCGGGGGTTGGAGCAGTTCTTC
TRBJ1-6	TRBV6-4	.	.	CASSATGTNSPLHF	TGTGCCAGCAGTGCTACAGGGACAAATTCACCCCTCCACTTT
TRBJ1-2	TRBV29-1	.	once	CSVVQGGDGYTF	TGCAGCGTTGTCCAGGGTGGGGATGGCTACACCTTC
TRBJ2-1	TRBV7-2	TRBD2	.	CASSFLAGGPEDEQFF	TGTGCCAGCAGTTTTCTAGCGGGGGGGCCGGAAGATGAGCAGTTCTTC
TRBJ1-2	TRBV28	TRBD1	.	CASRSPTGVNGYTF	TGTGCCAGCAGGTCGCCGACAGGGGTGAATGGCTACACCTTC
TRBJ2-1	TRBV6-5	.	.	CASSYDGGSGEQFF	TGTGCCAGCAGTTACGACGGGGGATCGGGTGAGCAGTTCTTC
TRBJ2-5	TRBV15	.	.	CATSSDRNHQETQYF	TGTGCCACCAGCTCCGACAGGAACCACCAGGAGACCCAGTACTTC
TRBJ2-1	TRBV7-9	TRBD2	.	CAIHFSGSVYNEQFF	TGTGCCATCCATTTTAGCGGGAGTGTTTACAATGAGCAGTTCTTC
TRBJ2-7	TRBV7-2	TRBD1	.	CASSLGPGQASSYEQYF	TGTGCCAGCAGCTTAGGGCCGGGACAGGCTAGCTCCTACGAGCAGTACTTC
TRBJ1-2	TRBV10-3	.	.	CAIRAVGYTF	TGTGCCATCAGGGCGGTTGGCTACACCTTC
TRBJ2-1	TRBV11-2	TRBD2	.	CASSLSSGSIYEQFF	TGTGCCAGCAGCTTGTCTAGCGGGAGTATCTATGAGCAGTTCTTC
TRBJ2-1	TRBV11-1	.	.	CASSRLATSYNEQFF	TGTGCCAGCAGCCGTCTAGCGACCTCCTACAATGAGCAGTTCTTC
TRBJ1-1	TRBV5-1	TRBD1	.	CASSLASGGTEAFF	TGCGCCAGCAGCTTGGCTTCAGGGGGCACTGAAGCTTTCTTT
TRBJ2-7	TRBV7-3	TRBD1	.	CASSRGQPPYEQYF	TGTGCCAGCAGCCGGGGACAGCCCCCCTACGAGCAGTACTTC
TRBJ1-2	TRBV19	.	.	CASSIAGSNYGYTF	TGTGCCAGTAGTATAGCAGGGTCGAACTATGGCTACACCTTC
TRBJ2-3	TRBV20-1	.	.	CSALDGTQYF	TGCAGTGCTCTAGATGGTACGCAGTATTTT
TRBJ2-7	TRBV10-1	TRBD2	.	CASGGGTSHYEQYF	TGCGCCAGCGGGGGCGGGACTAGTCACTACGAGCAGTACTTC
TRBJ1-3	TRBV30	.	.	CAWQGPSGNTIYF	TGTGCCTGGCAGGGTCCCTCTGGAAACACCATATATTTT
TRBJ2-2	TRBV6-5	.	.	CASSYQIQKTGELFF	TGTGCCAGCAGTTACCAGATTCAGAAGACCGGGGAGCTGTTTTTT
TRBJ1-2	TRBV29-1	TRBD1	.	CSVEPGTASYGYTF	TGCAGCGTTGAGCCTGGGACAGCCAGCTATGGCTACACCTTC
TRBJ2-3	TRBV5-8	.	.	CASSLRAGEGTDTQYF	TGTGCCAGCAGCTTGCGGGCCGGGGAGGGCACAGATACGCAGTATTTT
TRBJ2-5	TRBV4-1	TRBD2	once	CASSQVRTSGGLNQETQYF	TGCGCCAGCAGCCAAGTCCGGACTAGCGGGGGGCTAAATCAAGAGACCCAGTACTTC
TRBJ1-4	TRBV7-9	.	.	CASSLWGGNEKLFF	TGTGCCAGCAGCCTATGGGGCGGAAATGAAAAACTGTTTTTT
TRBJ2-7	TRBV19	.	.	CASSMYETASYEQYF	TGTGCCAGTAGTATGTACGAGACAGCTTCCTACGAGCAGTACTTC
TRBJ1-5	TRBV4-2	.	.	CASSQGGDNQPQHF	TGTGCCAGCAGCCAAGGGGGGGATAATCAGCCCCAGCATTTT
TRBJ1-1	TRBV4-1	.	.	CASSQEYRFEAFF	TGCGCCAGCAGCCAAGAATACAGGTTTGAAGCTTTCTTT
TRBJ2-1	TRBV27	.	once	CASSLKSGATYNEQFF	TGTGCCAGCAGTTTAAAATCAGGCGCCACCTACAATGAGCAGTTCTTC
TRBJ2-2	TRBV7-2	.	.	CASSSQVTGELFF	TGTGCCAGCAGCTCCCAGGTAACCGGGGAGCTGTTTTTT
TRBJ1-1	TRBV30	TRBD1	.	CAYGLAGTVVTEAFF	TGTGCCTACGGATTGGCCGGGACAGTAGTCACTGAAGCTTTCTTT
TRBJ1-4	TRBV27	TRBD1	.	CASSDRASAGKLFF	TGTGCCAGCAGCGACAGGGCCTCCGCTGGAAAACTGTTTTTT
TRBJ1-4	TRBV29-1	.	once	CSVGLTGSEKLFF	TGCAGCGTCGGCCTGACAGGAAGTGAAAAACTGTTTTTT
TRBJ2-5	TRBV7-9	.	.	CASSGWTALQETQYF	TGTGCCAGCAGCGGATGGACAGCCCTTCAAGAGACCCAGTACTTC
TRBJ2-5	TRBV29-1	.	.	CSVSGMQETQYF	TGCAGCGTGTCGGGGATGCAAGAGACCCAGTACTTC
TRBJ1-1	TRBV29-1	.	.	CSGGGGQAAEAFF	TGCAGCGGCGGGGGGGGTCAGGCAGCTGAAGCTTTCTTT
TRBJ2-1	TRBV28	.	.	CASSLSGEQFF	TGTGCCAGCAGTTTAAGCGGGGAGCAGTTCTTC
TRBJ1-2	TRBV14	.	.	CASSQDRLGRDFYGYTF	TGTGCCAGCAGCCAAGATAGGTTGGGCAGGGACTTCTATGGCTACACCTTC
TRBJ2-7	TRBV5-4	TRBD2	.	CASSLTPLAGAREQYF	TGTGCCAGCAGTTTGACCCCCCTAGCGGGAGCCCGCGAGCAGTACTTC
TRBJ1-1	TRBV11-3	.	few	CASSLDDWQGRVEAFF	TGTGCCAGCAGCTTAGATGATTGGCAGGGTCGTGTTGAAGCTTTCTTT
TRBJ2-1	TRBV5-1	TRBD2	.	CASSAASGRAFGNEQFF	TGCGCCAGCAGCGCTGCTAGCGGGAGGGCCTTCGGCAATGAGCAGTTCTTC
TRBJ2-4	TRBV5-6	TRBD2	.	CASTSGGERVNIQYF	TGTGCCAGCACCTCCGGGGGGGAGAGAGTAAACATTCAGTACTTC
TRBJ1-2	TRBV7-2	TRBD1	.	CASSKGQGRGYTF	TGTGCCAGCAGCAAGGGACAGGGGAGAGGCTACACCTTC
TRBJ1-1	TRBV7-2	.	.	CASSLSPRNTEAFF	TGTGCCAGCAGCTTGTCTCCGAGGAACACTGAAGCTTTCTTT
TRBJ1-1	TRBV11-3	.	.	CASSFSVNTEAFF	TGTGCCAGCAGCTTTTCGGTGAACACTGAAGCTTTCTTT